This T cell receptor beta chain was sequenced during a study of regulatory T cells in long-lasting Graves disease (TCRdb year 2021). For context, the study as a whole: Persistent Graves' disease was defined as persistently positive TSH receptor autoantibodies together with antithyroid drug treatment for over 5 years. Peripheral blood TCR sequencing and RNA sequencing compared persistent Graves' disease patients with newly diagnosed Graves' disease patients. The study was conducted in China and was registered as a clinical trial. A total of 33 samples underwent TCR sequencing, from roughly 13 patients with persistent Graves' disease and 20 patients with newly diagnosed Graves' disease. Persistent Graves' disease patients in the clinical cohort had taken antithyroid drugs for roughly ten years on average. What the work shows at the level of the full study, not this receptor alone: A larger number of public clonotypes was shared among persistent patients (more than 2,500) than among newly diagnosed patients (about 990). Because the primary lesion, thyroid tissue, could not be accessed, the study looked at peripheral blood alone. Sequencing and analysis were limited to the TCR beta chain. Lower TCR Shannon entropy and fewer highly expanded clones were observed in persistent Graves' disease patients than in newly diagnosed patients, which suggested clonal expansion. Persistent disease showed preferential use of TRBV28, TRBJ1-2 and TRBJ2-5, whereas newly diagnosed disease favored TRBV20-1 and TRBJ2-1. The small sample size was acknowledged by the authors as a limitation that may reduce accuracy.

Library creation used multiplex PCR. Data came from an Illumina HiSeq 4000. To build TCR beta libraries, CDR3 regions were amplified by Arm-PCR using iRepertoire HTBI primers. Before sequencing, the PCR products underwent gel purification. The paper's data handling went like this. Across samples, fewer than 70 TRBV and roughly 13 TRBJ segments were identified and used for gene usage analysis of CDR3 amino acid clonotypes. COPE and FqMerger were used to merge filtered high-quality paired reads into contigs. BLAST was used to align contigs to IMGT TRBV, TRBD and TRBJ reference genes, and CDR3 was defined according to IMGT. Any clonotype with a frequency above 0.1% was counted as a highly expanded clone. Shannon entropy was used to measure repertoire diversity, and the Gini coefficient was used to measure V-J evenness. A clonotype was considered public if more than one individual shared it. TCRdb reprocessing: public reads trimmed at Q25 with fastp, clones called with MiXCR, in-frame beta chains kept. One record per CDR3 amino acid sequence lists the most common genes and DNA. The V and J calls follow TCRdb's processing rather than the paper's. This sample holds about 660,000 distinct CDR3 sequences; around 32% were observed only once. Under 55% of the sample lies in the top ten.

The CDR3 goes from the cysteine to the phenylalanine over 14 residues. CDR3 DNA is the only sequence kept; it has 42 bases, read in frame from the first base. V drops 5 bases and J drops 0 bases, leaving 10 bases in between. Reading the germline V gene (reference sequence) gives CDR1 LNHDA and CDR2 SQIVND. The time point label here, explained by the study, means: persistent/refractory GD, antithyroid drugs over 5 years with positive TRAb. For both TCR sequencing and RNA sequencing, RNA was extracted from PBMCs in TRIzol. The diagnosis of Graves' disease was made according to American Thyroid Association guidelines. The patients came from an endocrinology department in Xi'an, China. Each patient gave about 8.1 milliliters of peripheral blood, collected in an EDTA anticoagulant tube. PBMCs were isolated by Ficoll Paque Plus density gradient separation without further T cell sorting. An Agilent 2100 Bioanalyzer and agarose gel were used to check RNA quality, and a NanoDrop 2000 was used to measure RNA concentration.

As concerns this clonotype: Its antigen remains unidentified. Base qualities are missing; no much larger clone stands one base away.

The chain employs TRBV19 and TRBJ1-2, with the D gene too uncertain to name. The TCR sequence derives from a female donor with Graves disease. The sample consisted of peripheral blood mononuclear cells (PBMCs), taken when the disease was refractory, from a patient treated with antithyroid drugs. The nucleotide sequence reads TGTGCCAGTAGTTGGAGTGGCACTAACTATGGCTACACCTTC. Translated, this gives CASSWSGTNYGYTF. Reference TRBV19 and TRBJ1-2 genes cover what lies past the CDR3, so the full variable domain is DGGITQSPKYLFRKEGQNVTLSCEQNLNHDAMYWYRQDPGQGLRLIYYSQIVNDFQKGDIAEGYSVSREKKESFPLTVTSAQKNPTAFYLCASSWSGTNYGYTFGSGTRLTVV.